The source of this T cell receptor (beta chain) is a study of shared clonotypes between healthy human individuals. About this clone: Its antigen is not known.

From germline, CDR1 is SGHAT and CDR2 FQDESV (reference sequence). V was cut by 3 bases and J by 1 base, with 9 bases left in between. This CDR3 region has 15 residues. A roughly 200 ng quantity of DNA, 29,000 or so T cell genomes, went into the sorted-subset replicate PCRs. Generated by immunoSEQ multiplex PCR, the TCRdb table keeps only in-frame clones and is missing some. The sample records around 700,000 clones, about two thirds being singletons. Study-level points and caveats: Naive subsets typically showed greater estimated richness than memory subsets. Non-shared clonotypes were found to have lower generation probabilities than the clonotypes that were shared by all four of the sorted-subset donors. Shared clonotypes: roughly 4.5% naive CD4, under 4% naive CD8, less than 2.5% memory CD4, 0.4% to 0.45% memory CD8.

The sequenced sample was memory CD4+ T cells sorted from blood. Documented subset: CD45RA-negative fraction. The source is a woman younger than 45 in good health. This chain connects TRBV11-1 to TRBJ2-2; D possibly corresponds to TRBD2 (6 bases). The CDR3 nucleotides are TGTGCCAGCAGCTTTGCGGGAAAGAACACCGGGGAGCTGTTTTTT. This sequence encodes CASSFAGKNTGELFF.